Here is one T cell receptor (beta chain) with its context. These data originate in a study of blood T cell repertoires in COVID-19. Study at large: Both acute and convalescent COVID-19 samples were obtained from the United States, Italy and Spain. Sources were T cells, B-cell-depleted T cells, or PBMCs; the material itself was cDNA or gDNA.

In the original processing: Amplification with reference gene primers provided the estimates of nucleated cell counts. Here immunoSEQ multiplex PCR was the method, and the copy in TCRdb shows in-frame clones only, minus some. V, J and clone size are taken as reported in that table, and D and trimming were inferred from the DNA itself. The sample has under 200,000 clones, about four fifths seen once. This clonotype was obtained from a man aged 50-59 years who had recovered from COVID-19. The specimen was PBMCs or T cells enriched from blood (not recorded which).

CDR3 nucleotide sequence: TGTGCCGGTACTAGCGGGGGAAATACGCAGTATTTT. Translation: CAGTSGGNTQYF. The chain joins TRBV30 to TRBJ2-3; 11 bases map to TRBD2. Losses at the gene ends were 8 bases for V and 7 bases for J; bases not matched to a gene: 5. The CDR3 loop spans 12 amino acids. CDR1 and CDR2 (germline): GTSNPN, SVGIG (reference sequence).